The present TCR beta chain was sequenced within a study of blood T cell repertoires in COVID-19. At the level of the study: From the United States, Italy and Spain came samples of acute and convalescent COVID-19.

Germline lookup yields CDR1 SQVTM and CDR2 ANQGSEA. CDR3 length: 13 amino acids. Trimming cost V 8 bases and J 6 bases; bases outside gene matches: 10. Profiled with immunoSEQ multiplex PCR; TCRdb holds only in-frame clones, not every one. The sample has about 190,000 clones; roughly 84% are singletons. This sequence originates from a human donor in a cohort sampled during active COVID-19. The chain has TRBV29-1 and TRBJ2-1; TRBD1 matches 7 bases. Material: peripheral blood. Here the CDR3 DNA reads TGCAGCACACAGGGGACCGGCCTCAATGAGCAGTTCTTC. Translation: CSTQGTGLNEQFF.